The rows below give T cell receptor beta chains drawn from one sample of a study of OX40 agonist ivuxolimab in advanced cancers. Assay: immunoSEQ multiplex PCR; the TCRdb copy retains only in-frame clones and omits some. The sample yields roughly 59,000 clones, 92% seen once. The sample here was CD4+ or CD8+ T cells sorted from blood, taken in a trial of the OX40 agonist ivuxolimab. The receptors were gathered from an adult with an advanced solid tumor such as melanoma, head and neck, liver or kidney cancer. Each CDR3 is given with its conserved first and last residue. Fields, in order: D gene, V gene, J gene, clone size, CDR3 DNA, CDR3 protein. The D gene is left open where the match is weak. Only some rows state a clone size, as once, few, many or a class for expanded clones.

TRBD1,TRBV19,TRBJ1-1,few,TGTGCCAGTAGTGGAGACAGGGGGCTATTAATTGAAGCTTTCTTT,CASSGDRGLLIEAFF
-,TRBV25-1,TRBJ2-1,-,TGTGCCAGCAGGATCGACAGTCCTAACAATGAGCAGTTCTTC,CASRIDSPNNEQFF
-,TRBV11-3,TRBJ2-1,-,TGTGCCAGCAGCTTAGCAGGCCCAGCGCGTAGCTCCTACAATGAGCAGTTCTTC,CASSLAGPARSSYNEQFF
TRBD2,TRBV9,TRBJ2-1,-,TGTGCCAGCAGCGTAAAACTAGCGGACAATGAGCAGTTCTTC,CASSVKLADNEQFF
TRBD1,TRBV13,TRBJ2-7,-,TGTGCCAGCAGCTTCTGGGACAGGGACTACGAGCAGTACTTC,CASSFWDRDYEQYF
-,TRBV13,TRBJ1-2,once,TGTGCCAGCAGCTCCGTGGGGGAGGGCTACACCTTC,CASSSVGEGYTF
TRBD2,TRBV7-2,TRBJ2-1,-,TGTGCCAGCAGCCCGCGGGGGAACCACAATGAGCAGTTCTTC,CASSPRGNHNEQFF
-,TRBV7-9,TRBJ1-1,-,TGTGCCAGCAGCTTAACCTCAGGATTGAACACTGAAGCTTTCTTT,CASSLTSGLNTEAFF
-,TRBV4-1,TRBJ2-2,once,TGCGCCAGCAGCCAAGATCGTGCGAACACCGGGGAGCTGTTTTTT,CASSQDRANTGELFF
-,TRBV5-7,TRBJ2-1,once,TGTGCCAGCAGCTTGAACCTACCCAATGAGCAGTTCTTC,CASSLNLPNEQFF
-,TRBV27,TRBJ1-2,-,TGTGCCAGCAGTTTATTGGGTGCACGGTGGGATGGCTACACCTTC,CASSLLGARWDGYTF
TRBD1,TRBV20-1,TRBJ2-3,-,TGCAGTGCCCTGACAGGGGATACGCAGTATTTT,CSALTGDTQYF
-,TRBV19,TRBJ1-5,-,TGTGCCAGCGTTGAGGACGGGTGGGACCGGCCCCAGCATTTT,CASVEDGWDRPQHF
-,TRBV6-4,TRBJ1-5,-,TGTGCCAGCACCAAAGGACAGCTCAATCAGCCCCAGCATTTT,CASTKGQLNQPQHF
-,TRBV6-5,TRBJ2-5,-,TGTGCCAGCAGTCAACCATCGGAGGACCAGTACTTC,CASSQPSEDQYF
-,TRBV9,TRBJ2-1,few,TGTGCCAGCAGCGTAGAATTTCGGTCGGGGGGCGATGAGCAGTTCTTC,CASSVEFRSGGDEQFF